This T cell receptor (beta chain) was captured in a study of T cells after yellow fever vaccination. TCRdb called the 5' RACE reads again in MiXCR, with one record for every CDR3 protein. This repertoire shows approximately 550,000 distinct CDR3 sequences, around 21% found once; its top ten account for roughly 13%. Germline V gene lookup returns CDR1 DFQATT and CDR2 SNEGSKA (reference sequence). CDR3 size: 11 residues. Trimming shortened V by 5 bases and J by 6 bases, and 10 bases separated the two germline ends. Sequencing used PBMCs, obtained 15 days after the yellow fever booster vaccination. This clonotype originated in a man between 25 and 39 years old who received the YFV17D yellow fever vaccine. The rearrangement links TRBV20-1 to TRBJ2-5; D remains ambiguous. CDR3 protein: CSASNGQTQYF. The CDR3 region has the DNA TGCAGTGCTTCTAACGGCCAGACCCAGTACTTC.